The 10 T cell receptor beta chains below were found in one sample sequenced in a study of post-analysis software for immune sequencing data. Study conclusions and caveats: The five TRBV segments detected at higher frequency in patients than in controls included TRBV5-6, TRBV5-1 and TRBV20-1.

These receptors lack a known antigen. The TCR beta cDNA libraries contained unique molecular identifiers. TCRdb analysed the PCR reads with MiXCR anew, one entry per CDR3 protein. The data contain some 450,000 distinct CDR3 sequences, around 40% of them seen just once; the ten biggest clones take up 12%. What was sequenced was blood. The receptors shown here come from a girl aged 5-17 years with multiple sclerosis.

A few counts support this clonotype. The chain carries TRBV7-2 and TRBJ2-4; D uncertain. V dropped 2 bases and J dropped 2 bases, with 7 bases sitting between them. The CDR3 loop spans 14 amino acids. Germline CDR1 SGHTA, CDR2 FQGNSA. Here the CDR3 reads CASSLSGPKNIQYF. The CDR3 coding sequence is TGTGCCAGCAGCTTATCAGGTCCCAAAAACATTCAGTACTTC.

The chain carries TRBV25-1 and TRBJ2-5; 10 bases match TRBD1. The CDR3 is 14 residues long. Germline values: CDR1 MGHDK, CDR2 SYGVNS. V lost 7 bases to trimming and J lost 1 base; unmatched junction nucleotides: 3. CDR3 residues: CASKRQGAQETQYF. In nucleotides, the CDR3 is TGTGCCAGCAAAAGACAGGGGGCCCAAGAGACCCAGTACTTC.

The gene calls are TRBV20-1 and TRBJ2-7; 11 bases map to TRBD2. J lost 1 base, V lost 3 bases, and 8 bases had no gene match. CDR1 DFQATT and CDR2 SNEGSKA come from the germline V gene (reference sequence). This CDR3 spans 16 amino acids. The CDR3 DNA sequence: TGCAGTGCTAGGGAAACCACTAGCGGGAGTTCCTACGAGCAGTACTTC. This codes for CSARETTSGSSYEQYF.

The chain carries TRBV20-1 and TRBJ2-3; 15 positions agree with TRBD2. J lost 5 bases, V lost 4 bases, and 7 bases had no gene match. CDR1 is DFQATT, CDR2 SNEGSKA, per germline (reference sequence). CDR3 length: 16 amino acids. CDR3 residues: CSAMDRTSGRGDTQYF. DNA of the CDR3: TGCAGTGCTATGGATCGGACTAGCGGGAGGGGAGATACGCAGTATTTT.

There are a few counts of this clonotype. V gene TRBV7-9 combines with J gene TRBJ2-1, with 9 bases fitting TRBD2. The CDR3 sequence is 15 residues long. V was clipped by 2 bases and J by 12 bases; unmatched bases: 11. In germline, CDR1 is SEHNR, CDR2 FQNEAQ (reference sequence). The CDR3 DNA reads as TGTGCCAGCAGCTTAAGTCTAGCGGGAAAAAAGCGGCAGTTCTTC. It yields the protein CASSLSLAGKKRQFF.

The chain has TRBV7-9 and TRBJ1-2; 8 bases match TRBD1. Germline CDR1 is SEHNR and CDR2 is FQNEAQ (reference sequence). Losses at the gene ends were 5 bases for V and 3 bases for J; bases not matched to a gene: 2. This CDR3 contains 13 residues. CDR3 DNA sequence: TGTGCCAGCAGCCAGACAGGGGACTATGGCTACACCTTC. It translates to CASSQTGDYGYTF.

The rearrangement joins TRBV5-1 to TRBJ2-5, with TRBD1 as a possible D gene (5 bases). Per germline, CDR1 SGHRS and CDR2 YFSETQ. Trimming stripped 4 bases from V and 2 bases from J, with 12 bases between. This CDR3 is built from 14 residues. DNA for the CDR3: TGCGCCAGCAGCCCCCGCAGGGATCAAGAGACCCAGTACTTC. Translating gives CASSPRRDQETQYF.

This chain joins TRBV28 and TRBJ1-1; D remains unclear. The CDR3 has 12 amino acids. The V gene's germline CDR1 is MDHEN and CDR2 SYDVKM. V lost 5 bases and J 5 bases, leaving 9 bases between the germline ends. The CDR3 here is CASSTTRTEAFF. CDR3 coding DNA: TGTGCCAGCAGTACAACTAGAACTGAAGCTTTCTTT.

The chain links TRBV7-6 to TRBJ1-4; possible D gene TRBD1, 6 bases. Germline V gene sequence: CDR1 SGHVS, CDR2 FNYEAQ. The CDR3 is 16 amino acids. V was cut by 2 bases and J by 5 bases, with 15 bases left in between. CDR3 amino acids: CASSLTFGTHNEKLFF. DNA of the CDR3: TGTGCCAGCAGCTTAACTTTCGGGACACACAATGAAAAACTGTTTTTT.

This clonotype was seen at least ten times. The rearrangement links TRBV11-1 to TRBJ2-4; D is unclear. V was cut by 3 bases and J by 0 bases, with 6 bases left in between. The length of the CDR3 is 14 residues. Germline V gene data show CDR1 as SGHAT and CDR2 as FQDESV (reference sequence). CDR3 residues: CASSFGLAKNIQYF. CDR3 DNA: TGTGCCAGCAGCTTCGGGCTAGCCAAAAACATTCAGTACTTC.